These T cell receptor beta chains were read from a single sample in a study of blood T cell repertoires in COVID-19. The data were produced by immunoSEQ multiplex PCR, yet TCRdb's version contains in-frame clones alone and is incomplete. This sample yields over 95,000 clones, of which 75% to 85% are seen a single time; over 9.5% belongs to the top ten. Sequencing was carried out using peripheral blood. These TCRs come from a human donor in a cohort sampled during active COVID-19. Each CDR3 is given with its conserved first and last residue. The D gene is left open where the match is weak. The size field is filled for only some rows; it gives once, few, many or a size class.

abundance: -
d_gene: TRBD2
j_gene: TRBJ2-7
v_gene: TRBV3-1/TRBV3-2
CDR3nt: TGTGCCAGCAGCCCGTCCGGGACTAGCGGGACGCGGGACGAGCAGTACTTC
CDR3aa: CASSPSGTSGTRDEQYF

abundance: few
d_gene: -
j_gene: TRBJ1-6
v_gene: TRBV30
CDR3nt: TGTGCCTGGAGTGTAGTGCAGGGGAGATATAATTCACCCCTCCACTTT
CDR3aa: CAWSVVQGRYNSPLHF

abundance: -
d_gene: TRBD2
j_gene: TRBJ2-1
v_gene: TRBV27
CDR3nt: TGTGCCAGCAGTTTATGGGGCGGGAGGGCCAACGACAATGAGCAGTTCTTC
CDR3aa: CASSLWGGRANDNEQFF

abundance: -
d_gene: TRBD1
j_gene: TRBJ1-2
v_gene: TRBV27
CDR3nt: TGTGCCAGCAGTGAGACAGGGAAGTCTAACTATGGCTACACCTTC
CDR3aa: CASSETGKSNYGYTF

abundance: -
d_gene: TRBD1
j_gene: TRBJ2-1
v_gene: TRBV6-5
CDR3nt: TGTGCCAGCAGCACGACAGGGGGTTCCTACAATGAGCAGTTCTTC
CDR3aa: CASSTTGGSYNEQFF

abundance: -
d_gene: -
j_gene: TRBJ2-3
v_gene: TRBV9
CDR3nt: TGTGCCAGCAGCGTAGCTACCCCATTTGCGGGAACGCCAGATACGCAGTATTTT
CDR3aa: CASSVATPFAGTPDTQYF

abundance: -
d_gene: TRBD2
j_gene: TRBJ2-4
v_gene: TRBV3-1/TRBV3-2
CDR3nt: TGTGCCAGCAGCCCTGATGGGCTAGCGGGGGGTTCGGGCATTCAGTACTTC
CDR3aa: CASSPDGLAGGSGIQYF

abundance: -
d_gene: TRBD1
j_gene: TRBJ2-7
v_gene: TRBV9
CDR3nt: TGTGCCAGCAGCGCAGGGGGACAGGGAGCCTACGAGCAGTACTTC
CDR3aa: CASSAGGQGAYEQYF

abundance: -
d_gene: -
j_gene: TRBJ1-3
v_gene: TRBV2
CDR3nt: TGTGCCAGCAGTGAAGAGGGGGCTGGAAACACCATATATTTT
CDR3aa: CASSEEGAGNTIYF

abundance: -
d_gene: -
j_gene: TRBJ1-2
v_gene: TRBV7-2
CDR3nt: TGTGCCAGCAACAGCGGGACGGGCTATGGCTACACCTTC
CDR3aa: CASNSGTGYGYTF

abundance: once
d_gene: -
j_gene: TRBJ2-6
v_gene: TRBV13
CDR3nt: TGTGCCAGCAGCTTAATCTCCGGCTCTGGGGCCAACGTCCTGACTTTC
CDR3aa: CASSLISGSGANVLTF

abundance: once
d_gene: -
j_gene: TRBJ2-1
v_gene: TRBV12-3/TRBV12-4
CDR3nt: TGTGCCAGCAGTTTAGTCAACAACAATGAGCAGTTCTTC
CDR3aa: CASSLVNNNEQFF

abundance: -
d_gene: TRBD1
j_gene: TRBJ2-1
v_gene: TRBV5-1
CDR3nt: TGCGCCAGCAGCGAGCTTGGGACAGGGCGGAATGAGCAGTTCTTC
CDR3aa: CASSELGTGRNEQFF

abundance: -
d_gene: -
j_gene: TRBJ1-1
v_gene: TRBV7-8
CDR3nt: TGTGCCAGCAGCTTAGCGCCGGGGAACACTGAAGCTTTCTTT
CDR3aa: CASSLAPGNTEAFF

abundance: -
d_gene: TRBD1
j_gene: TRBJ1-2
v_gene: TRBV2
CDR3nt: TGTGCCAGCAACCAACAGGGGGATCACTATGGCTACACCTTC
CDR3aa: CASNQQGDHYGYTF

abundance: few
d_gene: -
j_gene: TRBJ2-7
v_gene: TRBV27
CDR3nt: TGTGCCAGCAGTCCATTACTACTTGGCCGCGGTTACGAGCAGTACTTC
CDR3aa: CASSPLLLGRGYEQYF

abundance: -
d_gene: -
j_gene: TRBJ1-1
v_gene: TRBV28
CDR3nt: TGTGCCAGCAGTTTTAGGACAGATCTAAAAGAGGGGAACACTGAAGCTTTCTTT
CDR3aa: CASSFRTDLKEGNTEAFF

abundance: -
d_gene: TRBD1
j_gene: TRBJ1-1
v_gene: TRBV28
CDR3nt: TGTGCCAGCAGACCCAACAGGGGGCGAGGTACTGAAGCTTTCTTT
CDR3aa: CASRPNRGRGTEAFF

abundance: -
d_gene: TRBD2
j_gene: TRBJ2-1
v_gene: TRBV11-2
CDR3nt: TGTGCCAGCAGCTTAGGGCGACTAGCGGGGTACAATGAGCAGTTCTTC
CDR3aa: CASSLGRLAGYNEQFF

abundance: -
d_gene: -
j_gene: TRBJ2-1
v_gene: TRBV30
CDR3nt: TGTGCCTGGAGTCGGGGCAATGAGCAGTTCTTC
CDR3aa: CAWSRGNEQFF

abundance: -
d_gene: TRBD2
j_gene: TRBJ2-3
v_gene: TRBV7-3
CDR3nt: TGTGCCAGCAGCCCGGGGGGTAAAAGCCCAGATACGCAGTATTTT
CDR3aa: CASSPGGKSPDTQYF

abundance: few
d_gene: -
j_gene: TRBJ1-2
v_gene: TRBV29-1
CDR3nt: TGCAGCGTTGAAGATCTTGGACAGCACTATGGCTACACCTTC
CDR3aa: CSVEDLGQHYGYTF

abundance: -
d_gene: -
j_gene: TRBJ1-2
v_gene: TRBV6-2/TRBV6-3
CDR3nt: TGTGCCAGCAGTTACACTGCAGTGGGCGCTGCTAACTATGGCTACACCTTC
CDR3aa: CASSYTAVGAANYGYTF

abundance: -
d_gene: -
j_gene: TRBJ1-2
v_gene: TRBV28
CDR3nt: TGTGCCAGCAGTTTTCAGGGCCGGGGGGGTGGCTACACCTTC
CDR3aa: CASSFQGRGGGYTF

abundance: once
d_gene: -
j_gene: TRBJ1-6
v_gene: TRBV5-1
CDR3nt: TGCGCCAGCAGCTTCACGATCCGTATGACAGGTGGGGATAATTCACCCCTCCACTTT
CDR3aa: CASSFTIRMTGGDNSPLHF

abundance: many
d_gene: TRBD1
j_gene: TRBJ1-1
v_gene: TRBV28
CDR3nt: TGTGCCAGCAGGCCGGGCCGGGACAGGGGATGGATCACTGAAGCTTTCTTT
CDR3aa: CASRPGRDRGWITEAFF

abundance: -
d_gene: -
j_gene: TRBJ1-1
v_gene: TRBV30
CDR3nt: TGTGCCTGGAACGCAGGGGTCTCGAACACTGAAGCTTTCTTT
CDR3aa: CAWNAGVSNTEAFF

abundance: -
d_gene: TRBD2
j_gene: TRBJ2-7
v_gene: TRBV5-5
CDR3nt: TGTGCCAGCAGCTTGGGTCGGTTCGCGGGGGACTATCCCTACGAGCAGTACTTC
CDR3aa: CASSLGRFAGDYPYEQYF

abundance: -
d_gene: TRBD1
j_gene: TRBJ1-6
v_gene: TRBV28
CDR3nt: TGTGCCAGCAGTTTGGACAGGAATTCACCCCTCCACTTT
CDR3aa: CASSLDRNSPLHF

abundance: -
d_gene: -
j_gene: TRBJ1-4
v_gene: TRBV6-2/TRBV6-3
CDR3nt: TGTGCCAGCAGTTACGGGACACGGAGTGAAAAACTGTTTTTT
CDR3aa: CASSYGTRSEKLFF

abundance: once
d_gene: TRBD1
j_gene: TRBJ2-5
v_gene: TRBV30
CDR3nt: TGTGCCTGGGAGGGGGCCGATTTCCGAGAGACCCAGTACTTC
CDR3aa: CAWEGADFRETQYF

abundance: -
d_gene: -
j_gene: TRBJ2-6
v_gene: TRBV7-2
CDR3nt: TGTGCCAGCAGCTTGCCCAGCTCTGGGGCCAACGTCCTGACTTTC
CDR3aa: CASSLPSSGANVLTF

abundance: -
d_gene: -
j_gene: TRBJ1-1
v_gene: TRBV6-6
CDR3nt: TGTGCCAGCAGTCGGCAGTCGAACACTGAAGCTTTCTTT
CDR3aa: CASSRQSNTEAFF

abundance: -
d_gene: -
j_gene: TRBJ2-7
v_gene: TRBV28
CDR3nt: TGTGCCAGCAGTTTAACGTCCAGTTACGAGCAGTACTTC
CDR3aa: CASSLTSSYEQYF

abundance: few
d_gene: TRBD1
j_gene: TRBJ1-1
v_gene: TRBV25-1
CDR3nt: TGTGCCAGCAGCGAGACAGGGGGCAGATCGGACACTGAAGCTTTCTTT
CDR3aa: CASSETGGRSDTEAFF

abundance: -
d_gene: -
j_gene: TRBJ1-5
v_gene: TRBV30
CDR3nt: TGTGCCTGGAGTGGGGGTGAGGGAAACCAGCCCCAGCATTTT
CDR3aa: CAWSGGEGNQPQHF

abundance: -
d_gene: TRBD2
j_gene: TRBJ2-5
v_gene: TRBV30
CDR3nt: TGTGCCTGGAGATTAGCGGGGGGGCGGGAGACCCAGTACTTC
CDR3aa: CAWRLAGGRETQYF

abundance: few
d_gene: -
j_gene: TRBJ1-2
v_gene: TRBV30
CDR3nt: TGTGCCTGGGGGGGCCGAGACACCCAGTCAGGTGGCTACACCTTC
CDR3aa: CAWGGRDTQSGGYTF

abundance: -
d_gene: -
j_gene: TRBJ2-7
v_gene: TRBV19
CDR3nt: TGTGCCAGTAGTATGGGAGGGGGATCTTCCTACGAGCAGTACTTC
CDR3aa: CASSMGGGSSYEQYF

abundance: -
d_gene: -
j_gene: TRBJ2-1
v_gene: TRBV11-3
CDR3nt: TGTGCCAGCAGCTTATGGAGGAACAATGAGCAGTTCTTC
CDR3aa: CASSLWRNNEQFF

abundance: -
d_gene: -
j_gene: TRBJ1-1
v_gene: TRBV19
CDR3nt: TGTGCCAGTAGTAGGTCAGGGGCAAGGAACACTGAAGCTTTCTTT
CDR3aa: CASSRSGARNTEAFF

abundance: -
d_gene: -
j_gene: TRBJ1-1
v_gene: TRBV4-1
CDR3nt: TGCGCCAGCAGCCAAGGTCGGGGGGCTAACACTGAAGCTTTCTTT
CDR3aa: CASSQGRGANTEAFF

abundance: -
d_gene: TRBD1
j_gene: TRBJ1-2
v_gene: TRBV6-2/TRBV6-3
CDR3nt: TGTGCCAGCAGTTCCACTAGGACAGGGAGGTATGGCTACACCTTC
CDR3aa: CASSSTRTGRYGYTF

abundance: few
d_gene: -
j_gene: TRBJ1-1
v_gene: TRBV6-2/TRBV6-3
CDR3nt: TGTGCCAGCAGTTACCCCCATACACAGAACACTGAAGCTTTCTTT
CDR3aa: CASSYPHTQNTEAFF

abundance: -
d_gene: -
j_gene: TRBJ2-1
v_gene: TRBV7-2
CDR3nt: TGTGCCAGCAGCTGGAGCAAAAACAATGAGCAGTTCTTC
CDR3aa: CASSWSKNNEQFF

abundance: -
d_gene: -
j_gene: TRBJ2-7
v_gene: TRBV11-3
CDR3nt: TGTGCCAGCAGGAACATACAGGGCTACGAGCAGTACTTC
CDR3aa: CASRNIQGYEQYF

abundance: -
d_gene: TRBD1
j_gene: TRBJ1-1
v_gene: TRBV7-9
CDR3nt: TGTGCCAGCAGCCCCGATCCGGGACAGGCGATCCGGAACACTGAAGCTTTCTTT
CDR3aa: CASSPDPGQAIRNTEAFF

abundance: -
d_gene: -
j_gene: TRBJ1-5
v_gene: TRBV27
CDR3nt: TGTGCCAGCAGGCGGGCAACTAATCAGCCCCAGCATTTT
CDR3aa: CASRRATNQPQHF

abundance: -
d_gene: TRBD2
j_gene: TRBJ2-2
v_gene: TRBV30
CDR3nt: TGTGCCGGTAGCGGGTCGGGCACCGGGGAGCTGTTTTTT
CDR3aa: CAGSGSGTGELFF

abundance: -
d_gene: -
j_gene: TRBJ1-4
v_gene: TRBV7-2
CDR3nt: TGTGCCAGCAGCGCGAGACAGGCAGTTAATGAAAAACTGTTTTTT
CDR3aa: CASSARQAVNEKLFF

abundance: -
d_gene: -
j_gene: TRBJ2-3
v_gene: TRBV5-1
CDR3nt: TGCGCCAGCAGCCCTGGACAGGATACGCAGTATTTT
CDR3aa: CASSPGQDTQYF